This record concerns one T cell receptor beta chain sequence. No antigen is known for it. Trimming took 2 bases from V and 4 from J, leaving 14 bases between them. Germline CDR1 MDHEN, CDR2 SYDVKM. There are 15 residues in the CDR3. Study processing details: Owing to the provision of junction-only sequences devoid of quality scores by immunoSEQ, filtering differed. The assay was immunoSEQ multiplex PCR, and TCRdb's table has in-frame clones only and misses some. V and J calls and clone size are given by that table; D and trimming were obtained from the DNA. There are about 2 million clones in the sample; about 95% occur only once, and 0.9% to 1.4% lies in the top ten. CD8 cells regarded as naive lacked CD45RO, were positively chosen for CCR7, and omitted terminally differentiated effector memory CD45RA+ cells. The sample belongs to a study of shared clonotypes between healthy human individuals. Study results and caveats: A few donors had 4% to 5% of their naive CD4 clonotypes in common.

The TCR comes from a man aged 18-30 years in good health. Sequencing input: naive CD8+ T cells sorted from blood. The V call is TRBV28, the J call TRBJ1-1; D is unclear. CDR3 coding DNA: TGTGCCAGCAGTTTAGTGACCGCCTGGGGCACTGAAGCTTTCTTT. It is translated as CASSLVTAWGTEAFF.